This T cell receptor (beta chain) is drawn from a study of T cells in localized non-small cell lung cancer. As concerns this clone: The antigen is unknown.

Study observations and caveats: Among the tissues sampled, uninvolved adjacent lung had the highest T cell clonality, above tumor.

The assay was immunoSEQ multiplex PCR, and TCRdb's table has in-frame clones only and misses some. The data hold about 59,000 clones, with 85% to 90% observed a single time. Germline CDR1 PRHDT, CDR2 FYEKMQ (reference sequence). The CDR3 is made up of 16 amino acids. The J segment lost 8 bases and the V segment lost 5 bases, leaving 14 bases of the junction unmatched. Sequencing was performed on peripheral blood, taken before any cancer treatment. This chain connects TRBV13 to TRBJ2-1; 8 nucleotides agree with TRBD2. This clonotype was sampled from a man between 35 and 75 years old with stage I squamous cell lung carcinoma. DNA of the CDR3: TGTGCCAGCAGCCCATTGGCGGGAGGCACGGGGGATGAGCAGTTCTTC. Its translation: CASSPLAGGTGDEQFF.